One sample yielded the 26 T cell receptor beta chains listed below, sequenced in a study of blood T cell repertoires in COVID-19. The method was immunoSEQ multiplex PCR; TCRdb's version includes in-frame clones alone and lacks a portion of them. This table holds approximately 470,000 clones, around 90% found once. The material sequenced was PBMCs or T cells enriched from blood (not recorded which). These receptors were taken from a woman aged 18-29 years who had recovered from COVID-19.

The chain is built from TRBV2 and TRBJ2-5; 9 positions agree with TRBD2. The CDR3 covers 14 residues. Germline loops: CDR1 SNHLY, CDR2 FYNNEI. The V segment lost 5 bases and the J segment 5 bases; nucleotides outside the gene matches: 6. This CDR3 is CASSPGLATETQYF. The CDR3 DNA follows: TGTGCCAGCAGTCCAGGACTAGCGACCGAGACCCAGTACTTC.

This chain links TRBV5-5 with TRBJ1-2; the match to TRBD1 covers 10 bases. The germline V gene has CDR1 SGHKS and CDR2 YYEKEE (reference sequence). Trimming at V came to 0 bases and at J to 4 bases, leaving 6 bases not matched to a gene. The CDR3 is 16 amino acids. The CDR3 DNA sequence: TGTGCCAGCAGCTTGGAACCGGGACAGGGGTCCTATGGCTACACCTTC. Protein sequence: CASSLEPGQGSYGYTF.

The chain is built from TRBV20-1 and TRBJ2-3, with a possible D match to TRBD2 (5 bases). The CDR3 contains 13 residues. The germline V and J ends were trimmed by 3 bases and 2 bases, with 9 bases remaining between them. Germline CDR1 reads DFQATT; CDR2 reads SNEGSKA (reference sequence). CDR3 bases: TGCAGTGCTAGTACCGGGAACACAGATACGCAGTATTTT. Translation: CSASTGNTDTQYF.

The chain links TRBV5-8 to TRBJ2-5; 7 positions agree with TRBD1. Germline loops: CDR1 SGHTS, CDR2 YDEGEE. The CDR3 totals 17 residues. Trimming at V came to 4 bases and at J to 1 base, leaving 13 bases not matched to a gene. The CDR3 nucleotides read TGTGCCAGCAGCCTCTCGACAGGGAAGGCGATCCAAGAGACCCAGTACTTC. Translating it yields CASSLSTGKAIQETQYF.

The chain carries TRBV7-2 and TRBJ2-5, with TRBD2 matching 8 bases. J gave up 3 bases and V 1 base, and 4 bases lay outside the gene matches. Germline-derived CDR1 and CDR2 are SGHTA and FQGNSA. This CDR3 spans 15 amino acids. CDR3 DNA sequence: TGTGCCAGCAGCTTAGACGGGGGGGCCAAAGAGACCCAGTACTTC. It yields the protein CASSLDGGAKETQYF.

This clone was counted between two and nine times. CDR3 DNA: TGTGCCACCAGTGATTTTCTGAGAAATGAGCAGTTCTTC. As protein: CATSDFLRNEQFF. The V gene is TRBV24-1, the J gene TRBJ2-1; D gene ambiguous. The V gene's germline CDR1 is KGHDR and CDR2 SFDVKD. Trimming cost V 1 base and J 7 bases, with 7 bases left between them. CDR3 length: 13 residues.

The genes are TRBV6-5 and TRBJ1-1; 8 bases align to TRBD1. V lost 6 bases, J lost 10 bases, and 7 bases stayed unmatched. The germline CDR1 and CDR2 sequences are MNHEY and SVGAGI. There are 12 residues in the CDR3. CDR3 protein: CASRNYRGGAFF. The CDR3, as DNA: TGTGCCAGCAGGAACTACAGGGGGGGAGCTTTCTTT.

The genes are TRBV27 and TRBJ1-3, with D perhaps matching TRBD1 (5 bases). Looked up from germline, CDR1 is MNHEY and CDR2 is SMNVEV (reference sequence). The CDR3 sequence is 15 residues long. Trimming pared 2 bases from V and 0 bases from J, leaving 8 bases between. This chain's CDR3 is CASSLQGLSGNTIYF. Written as DNA, the CDR3 is TGTGCCAGCAGTTTACAGGGCCTCTCTGGAAACACCATATATTTT.

This clone was picked up one time. The V and J genes are TRBV7-9 and TRBJ1-1, with a tentative D call TRBD1 (5 bases). The germline V and J ends were trimmed by 11 bases and 4 bases, with 11 bases remaining between them. The CDR3 sequence is 11 residues long. In germline, CDR1 is SEHNR, CDR2 FQNEAQ (reference sequence). CDR3 DNA sequence: TGTGCCGGGGCGGGGAGCACTGAAGCTTTCTTT. Its translation: CAGAGSTEAFF. Full variable domain (missing parts from reference TRBV7-9 and TRBJ1-1): DTGVSQNPRHKITKRGQNVTFRCDPISEHNRLYWYRQTLGQGPEFLTYFQNEAQLEKSRLLSDRFSAERPKGSFSTLEIQRTEQGDSAMYLCAGAGSTEAFFGQGTRLTVV.

The rearrangement uses TRBV5-1 and TRBJ2-7; the D gene is possibly TRBD2 (6 bases). Germline CDR1 and CDR2: SGHRS and YFSETQ. Between the trimmed V and J ends, which lost 2 bases and 2 bases, there was a span of 20 bases. CDR3 length: 17 amino acids. CDR3 bases: TGCGCCAGCAGCTTCCAGTTAGCGGCAGGGAACCCCTACGAGCAGTACTTC. Protein product: CASSFQLAAGNPYEQYF.

The chain is built from TRBV6-5 and TRBJ1-1; 9 nucleotides agree with TRBD1. V lost 0 bases, J lost 5 bases, and 4 bases stayed unmatched. Germline V gives CDR1 MNHEY, CDR2 SVGAGI. The CDR3 is made up of 15 amino acids. CDR3 loop: CASSYSQTGGTEAFF. The CDR3 region has the DNA TGTGCCAGCAGTTACTCCCAGACAGGGGGGACTGAAGCTTTCTTT.

This clone was seen once. The chain links TRBV5-1 to TRBJ1-4; unclear D gene. Trimming took 3 bases from V and 0 from J, leaving 6 bases between them. This CDR3 contains 14 residues. Germline CDR1 reads SGHRS; CDR2 reads YFSETQ. This CDR3 reads CASSSEATNEKLFF. The CDR3, as DNA: TGCGCCAGCAGCTCGGAGGCAACTAATGAAAAACTGTTTTTT.

This chain joins TRBV30 and TRBJ1-1; 8 bases match TRBD1. Germline CDR1 is GTSNPN and CDR2 is SVGIG (reference sequence). Trimming removed 5 bases from V and 4 bases from J; junction bases left unmatched: 3. The CDR3 consists of 12 residues. CDR3 DNA: TGTGCCTGGGACAGGGGAATCACTGAAGCTTTCTTT. This gives the protein CAWDRGITEAFF.

This sequence joins TRBV9 and TRBJ1-1; unclear D gene. Germline CDR1 reads SGDLS; CDR2 reads YYNGEE. V was shortened by 2 bases and J by 3 bases, with 11 bases between the two germline ends. The CDR3 totals 14 residues. CDR3 loop: CASSVAGGYTEAFF. DNA for the CDR3: TGTGCCAGCAGCGTGGCAGGCGGGTACACTGAAGCTTTCTTT.

The chain has TRBV10-2 and TRBJ1-1; 7 nucleotides line up with TRBD1. V gave up 4 bases and J gave up 2 bases; unmatched junction bases: 7. The CDR3 length is 15 residues. Germline V lookup: CDR1 WSHSY, CDR2 SAAADI. CDR3 DNA sequence: TGCGCCAGCAGTGTGGCGACAGGGCCAAACACTGAAGCTTTCTTT. It codes for CASSVATGPNTEAFF.

This chain links TRBV19 with TRBJ1-2; D is unclear. Trimming shortened V by 4 bases and J by 5 bases, and 8 bases separated the two germline ends. Germline-derived CDR1 and CDR2 are LNHDA and SQIVND (reference sequence). CDR3 length equals 12 residues. DNA for the CDR3: TGTGCCAGTAGTACAGGATGGTATGGCTACACCTTC. Amino acid sequence: CASSTGWYGYTF.

A single count supports this clone. This same CDR3 is encoded by further DNA sequences in the sample. The chain couples TRBV12-3 or TRBV12-4 to TRBJ1-2; perhaps TRBD1 as D (5 bases). The CDR3 is 13 amino acids. V shed 3 bases and J shed 5 bases, with 10 bases lying between them. The CDR3 region is CASSLGRAYGYTF. The CDR3 bases are TGTGCCAGCAGTTTGGGCAGGGCTTATGGCTACACCTTC.

V gene TRBV6-2 or TRBV6-3 combines with J gene TRBJ2-2; 7 bases align to TRBD1. The CDR3 loop spans 15 amino acids. J lost 1 base, V lost 7 bases, and 6 bases had no gene match. Germline assignment: CDR1 MNHEY and CDR2 SVGEGT. DNA for the CDR3: TGTGCCAGCACCCCCAACAGGGGGAACACCGGGGAGCTGTTTTTT. Its protein is CASTPNRGNTGELFF.

With regard to this clone: The same CDR3 arises from other DNA sequences in this sample as well. V usage is TRBV18 and J usage is TRBJ1-5, with 8 positions matching TRBD1. V shed 3 bases and J 2 bases; nucleotides not matched to a gene: 0. This CDR3 region has 14 residues. Germline V gives CDR1 KGHSH, CDR2 LQKENI. CDR3: CASSPTGGNQPQHF. In nucleotides, the CDR3 is TGTGCCAGCTCACCGACAGGGGGCAATCAGCCCCAGCATTTT.

This rearrangement joins TRBV5-1 to TRBJ1-2; a weak D match, TRBD1 (5 bases). In germline, CDR1 is SGHRS, CDR2 YFSETQ. Trimming shortened V by 3 bases and J by 8 bases, and 14 bases separated the two germline ends. This CDR3 has 13 residues. The CDR3 here is CASSSVGGMGYTF. CDR3 in DNA: TGCGCCAGCAGCTCCGTCGGGGGGATGGGCTACACCTTC. Complete variable domain (other parts from reference TRBV5-1 and TRBJ1-2): KAGVTQTPRYLIKTRGQQVTLSCSPISGHRSVSWYQQTPGQGLQFLFEYFSETQRNKGNFPGRFSGRQFSNSRSEMNVSTLELGDSALYLCASSSVGGMGYTFGSGTRLTVV.

V gene TRBV5-4 combines with J gene TRBJ2-7, with 7 bases that match TRBD2. CDR3 length: 14 residues. Trimming removed 4 bases from V and 4 bases from J; junction bases left unmatched: 8. CDR1 and CDR2 from the germline V gene are SGHNT and YYREEE (reference sequence). CDR3 residues: CASSPGTNTYEQYF. The CDR3 nucleotides read TGTGCCAGCAGCCCCGGGACTAATACTTACGAGCAGTACTTC.

This rearrangement joins TRBV14 to TRBJ2-7, with D possibly matching TRBD1 (6 bases). The germline CDR1 and CDR2 sequences are SGHDN and FVKESK. CDR3 length equals 13 residues. V gave up 6 bases and J gave up 3 bases, with 12 bases separating them. CDR3 sequence (DNA): TGTGCCAGCAGTTTTTTGGACAGCTACGAGCAGTACTTC. Its translation is CASSFLDSYEQYF.

The chain employs TRBV3-1 (or the pseudogene TRBV3-2) and TRBJ1-4, with TRBD1 as a possible D gene (5 bases). In germline, CDR1 is LGHDT, CDR2 YNNKEL (reference sequence). The CDR3 contains 16 residues. The V gene lost 0 bases and the J gene lost 0 bases, with 8 bases spanning the gap. The CDR3 here is CASSQDREATNEKLFF. The CDR3 DNA reads as TGTGCCAGCAGCCAAGACAGGGAGGCAACTAATGAAAAACTGTTTTTT.

This chain uses TRBV15 with TRBJ2-1; 7 bases match TRBD1. This CDR3 spans 16 amino acids. The germline V gene encodes CDR1 LNHNV and CDR2 YYDKDF (reference sequence). J was trimmed by 2 bases and V by 5 bases; bases with no gene match: 9. CDR3 DNA: TGTGCCACCAGCGTACGATCTGGGACAGCCTACAATGAGCAGTTCTTC. Protein sequence: CATSVRSGTAYNEQFF.

The chain employs TRBV29-1 and TRBJ1-6, with a possible D match to TRBD1 (5 bases). The germline CDR1 and CDR2 sequences are SQVTM and ANQGSEA. Trimming removed 7 bases at V and 0 bases at J, with 16 bases between. The CDR3 runs to 16 residues. The CDR3 loop reads CSAGPPNSSYNSPLHF. The CDR3 DNA sequence: TGCAGCGCGGGGCCCCCTAACTCCTCCTATAATTCACCCCTCCACTTT.

CDR3 loop: CASIAGALSTDTQYF. The CDR3 DNA reads TGTGCCAGCATAGCGGGAGCATTGAGCACAGATACGCAGTATTTT. The chain is built from TRBV6-5 and TRBJ2-3; 9 nucleotides align to TRBD2. V shed 7 bases, J shed 0 bases, and the junction held 5 bases outside the gene matches. Germline lookup yields CDR1 MNHEY and CDR2 SVGAGI. The CDR3 contains 15 residues.